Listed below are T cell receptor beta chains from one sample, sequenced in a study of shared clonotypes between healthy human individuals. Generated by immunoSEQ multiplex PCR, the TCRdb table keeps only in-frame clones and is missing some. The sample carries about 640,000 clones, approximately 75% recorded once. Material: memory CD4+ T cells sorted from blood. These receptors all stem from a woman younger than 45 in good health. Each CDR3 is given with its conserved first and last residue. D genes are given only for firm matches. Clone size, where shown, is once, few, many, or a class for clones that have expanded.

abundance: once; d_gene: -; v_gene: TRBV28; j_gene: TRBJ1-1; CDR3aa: CASRPTGIRNTEAFF; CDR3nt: TGTGCCAGCAGGCCAACAGGGATAAGAAACACTGAAGCTTTCTTT
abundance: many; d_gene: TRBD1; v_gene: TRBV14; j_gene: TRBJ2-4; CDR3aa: CASSPGQGVVGRDIQYF; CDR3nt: TGTGCCAGCAGCCCCGGACAGGGGGTGGTCGGTAGGGACATTCAGTACTTC
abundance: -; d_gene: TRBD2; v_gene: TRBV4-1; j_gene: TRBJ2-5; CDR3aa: CASSHYPVSGGQETQYF; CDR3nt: TGCGCCAGCAGCCATTACCCCGTATCGGGGGGACAAGAGACCCAGTACTTC
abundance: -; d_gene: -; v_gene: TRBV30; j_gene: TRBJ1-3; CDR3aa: CAHTGPQGYTIYF; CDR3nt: TGTGCCCATACAGGTCCTCAAGGGTACACCATATATTTT
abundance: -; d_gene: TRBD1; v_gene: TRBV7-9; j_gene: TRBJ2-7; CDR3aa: CASSLGGQGAYEQYF; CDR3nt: TGTGCCAGCAGCTTAGGCGGACAGGGGGCCTACGAGCAGTACTTC
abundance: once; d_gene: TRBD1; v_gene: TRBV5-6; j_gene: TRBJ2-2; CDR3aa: CASARTGSGELFF; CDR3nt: TGTGCCAGCGCACGGACAGGGTCCGGGGAGCTGTTTTTT
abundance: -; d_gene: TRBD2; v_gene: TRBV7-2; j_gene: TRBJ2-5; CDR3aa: CASSLGGLAGVETQYF; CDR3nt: TGTGCCAGCAGCTTAGGAGGGCTAGCGGGAGTAGAGACCCAGTACTTC
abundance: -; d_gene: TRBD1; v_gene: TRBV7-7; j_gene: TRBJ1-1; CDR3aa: CASNSRGQDAAFF; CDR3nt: TGTGCCAGCAACTCCCGGGGACAGGACGCGGCTTTCTTT
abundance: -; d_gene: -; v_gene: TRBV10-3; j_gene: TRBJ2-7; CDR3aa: CAISESRGDYEQYF; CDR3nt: TGTGCCATCAGTGAGTCCCGGGGCGACTACGAGCAGTACTTC
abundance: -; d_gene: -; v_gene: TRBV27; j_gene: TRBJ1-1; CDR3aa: CASSTQGALNTEAFF; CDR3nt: TGTGCCAGCAGTACCCAAGGGGCCCTGAACACTGAAGCTTTCTTT
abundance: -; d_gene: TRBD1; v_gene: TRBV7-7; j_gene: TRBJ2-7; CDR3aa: CAVPRPGGSVYYEQYF; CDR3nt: TGTGCCGTCCCTCGCCCAGGGGGAAGCGTTTACTACGAGCAGTACTTC
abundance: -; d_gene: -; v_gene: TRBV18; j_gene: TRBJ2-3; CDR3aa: CASSQVDTQYF; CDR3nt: TGTGCCAGCTCCCAAGTAGATACGCAGTATTTT
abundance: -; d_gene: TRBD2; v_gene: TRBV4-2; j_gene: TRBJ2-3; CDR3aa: CASSQRGSTSGTDTQYF; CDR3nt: TGTGCCAGCAGCCAAAGGGGATCGACTAGCGGCACAGATACGCAGTATTTT
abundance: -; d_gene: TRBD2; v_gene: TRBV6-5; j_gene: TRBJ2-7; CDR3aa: CASTRASGSGYEQYF; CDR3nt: TGTGCCAGCACCCGAGCTAGCGGGAGTGGGTACGAGCAGTACTTC
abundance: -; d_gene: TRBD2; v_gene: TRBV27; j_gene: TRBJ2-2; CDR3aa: CASSGDYPRPGELFF; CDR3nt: TGTGCCAGCAGTGGGGACTACCCAAGGCCCGGGGAGCTGTTTTTT
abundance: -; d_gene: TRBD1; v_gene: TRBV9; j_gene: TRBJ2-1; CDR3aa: CASSLRQGPYNEQFF; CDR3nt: TGTGCCAGCAGCCTCCGACAGGGCCCCTACAATGAGCAGTTCTTC
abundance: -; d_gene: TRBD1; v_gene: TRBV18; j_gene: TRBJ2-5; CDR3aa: CASSPKGQQETQYF; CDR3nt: TGTGCCAGCTCACCAAAGGGACAGCAAGAGACCCAGTACTTC
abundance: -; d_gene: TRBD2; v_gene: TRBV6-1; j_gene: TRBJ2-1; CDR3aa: CASSGKGLAGAGEQFF; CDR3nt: TGTGCCAGCAGTGGTAAAGGCCTAGCGGGAGCTGGCGAGCAGTTCTTC
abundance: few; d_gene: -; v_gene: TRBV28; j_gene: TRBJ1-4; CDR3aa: CASSLTEKLFF; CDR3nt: TGTGCCAGCAGTTTAACTGAAAAACTGTTTTTT
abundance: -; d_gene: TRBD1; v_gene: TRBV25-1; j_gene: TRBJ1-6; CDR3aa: CASSWDREVGGGSPLHF; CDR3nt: TGTGCCAGCAGCTGGGACAGGGAAGTAGGCGGCGGATCACCCCTCCACTTT
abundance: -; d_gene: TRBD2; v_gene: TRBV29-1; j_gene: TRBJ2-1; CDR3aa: CSVVRLAVYNEQFF; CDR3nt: TGCAGCGTTGTACGACTAGCGGTTTACAATGAGCAGTTCTTC
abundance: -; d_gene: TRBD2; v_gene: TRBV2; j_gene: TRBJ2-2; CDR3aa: CASSLAGVGGTGELFF; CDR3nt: TGTGCCAGCAGCTTAGCGGGAGTGGGCGGGACCGGGGAGCTGTTTTTT
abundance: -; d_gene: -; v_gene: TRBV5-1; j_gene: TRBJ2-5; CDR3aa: CASSSDTARATQYF; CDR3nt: TGCGCCAGCAGCTCGGATACGGCTAGGGCGACCCAGTACTTC
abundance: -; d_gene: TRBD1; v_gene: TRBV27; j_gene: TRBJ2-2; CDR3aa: CASSSNSHIQGANTGELFF; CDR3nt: TGTGCCAGCAGTTCGAATTCCCATATACAGGGGGCGAACACCGGGGAGCTGTTTTTT
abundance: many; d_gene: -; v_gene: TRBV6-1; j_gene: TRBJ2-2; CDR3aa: CASTAEEGGELFF; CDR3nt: TGTGCCAGCACAGCGGAGGAGGGCGGGGAGCTGTTTTTT
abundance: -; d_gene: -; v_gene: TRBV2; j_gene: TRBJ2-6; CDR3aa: CASSMRRKSSGANVLTF; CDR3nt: TGTGCCAGCAGTATGAGACGTAAAAGCTCTGGGGCCAACGTCCTGACTTTC
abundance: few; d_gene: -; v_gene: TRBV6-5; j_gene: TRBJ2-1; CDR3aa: CASSYDPASRNEQFF; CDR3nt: TGTGCCAGCAGTTACGATCCGGCTAGCCGGAATGAGCAGTTCTTC
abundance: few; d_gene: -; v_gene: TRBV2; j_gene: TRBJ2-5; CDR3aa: CASSEAGSELETQYF; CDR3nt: TGTGCCAGCAGTGAAGCGGGAAGTGAATTAGAGACCCAGTACTTC
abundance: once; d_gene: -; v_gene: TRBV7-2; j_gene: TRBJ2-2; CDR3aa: CASSLGGQGTGELFF; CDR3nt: TGTGCCAGCAGCTTAGGCGGCCAAGGCACCGGGGAGCTGTTTTTT
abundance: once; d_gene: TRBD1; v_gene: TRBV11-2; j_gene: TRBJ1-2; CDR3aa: CASSLAETGTYGYTF; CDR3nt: TGTGCCAGCAGCTTAGCGGAGACAGGGACCTATGGCTACACCTTC
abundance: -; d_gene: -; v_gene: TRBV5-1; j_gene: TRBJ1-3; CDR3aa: CASSPWEGFSGNTIYF; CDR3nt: TGCGCCAGCAGCCCGTGGGAGGGTTTCTCTGGAAACACCATATATTTT
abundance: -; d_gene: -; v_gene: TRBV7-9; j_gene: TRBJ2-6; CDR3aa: CASSLGGQSPGANVLTF; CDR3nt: TGTGCCAGCAGCTTAGGAGGGCAGAGTCCTGGGGCCAACGTCCTGACTTTC
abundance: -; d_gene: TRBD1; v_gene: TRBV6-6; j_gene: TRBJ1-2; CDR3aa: CASRATGDGYTF; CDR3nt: TGTGCCAGCAGAGCGACAGGGGATGGCTACACCTTC
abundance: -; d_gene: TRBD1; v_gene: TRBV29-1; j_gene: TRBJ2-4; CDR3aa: CSVELGDRGLPGAKNIQYF; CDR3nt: TGCAGCGTTGAGTTAGGGGACAGGGGGCTTCCGGGAGCCAAAAACATTCAGTACTTC
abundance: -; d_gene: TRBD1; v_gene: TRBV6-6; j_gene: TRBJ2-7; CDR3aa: CASSRGQYEQYF; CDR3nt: TGTGCCAGCAGCAGGGGACAGTACGAGCAGTACTTC
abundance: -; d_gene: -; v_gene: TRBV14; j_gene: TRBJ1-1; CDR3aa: CASSRSWGEAFF; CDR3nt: TGTGCCAGCAGCCGGAGTTGGGGGGAAGCTTTCTTT
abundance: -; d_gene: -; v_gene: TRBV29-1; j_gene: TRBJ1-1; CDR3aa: CSVESGVGNTEAFF; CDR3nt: TGCAGCGTTGAAAGCGGGGTGGGGAACACTGAAGCTTTCTTT
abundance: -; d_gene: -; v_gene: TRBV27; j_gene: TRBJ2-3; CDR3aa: CASSFLLADTQYF; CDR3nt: TGTGCCAGCAGTTTTCTTCTAGCAGATACGCAGTATTTT
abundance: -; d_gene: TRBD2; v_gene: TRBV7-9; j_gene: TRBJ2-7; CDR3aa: CASTRTSGSYNEQYF; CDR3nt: TGTGCCAGCACCCGGACTAGCGGGAGTTATAACGAGCAGTACTTC
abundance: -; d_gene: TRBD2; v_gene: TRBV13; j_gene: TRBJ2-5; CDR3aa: CASSLAWGLAGTGQYQETQYF; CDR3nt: TGTGCCAGCAGCTTAGCCTGGGGACTAGCGGGGACTGGCCAGTACCAAGAGACCCAGTACTTC
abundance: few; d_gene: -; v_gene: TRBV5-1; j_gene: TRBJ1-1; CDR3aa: CASSLDRNTEAFF; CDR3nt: TGCGCCAGCAGCTTGGACAGGAACACTGAAGCTTTCTTT
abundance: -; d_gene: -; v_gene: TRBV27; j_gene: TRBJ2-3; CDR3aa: CASSPSRRWVQYF; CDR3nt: TGTGCCAGCAGTCCCTCCCGCCGATGGGTGCAGTATTTT
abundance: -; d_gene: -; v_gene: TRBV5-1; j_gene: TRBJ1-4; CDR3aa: CASREQDGGEKLFF; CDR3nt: TGCGCCAGCAGGGAACAGGACGGGGGTGAAAAACTGTTTTTT
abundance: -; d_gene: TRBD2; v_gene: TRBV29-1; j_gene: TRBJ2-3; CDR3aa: CSVLREAGGGDTQYF; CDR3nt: TGCAGCGTCCTCCGCGAAGCGGGAGGAGGAGATACGCAGTATTTT
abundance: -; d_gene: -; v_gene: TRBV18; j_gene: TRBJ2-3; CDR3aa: CASPSPANTQYF; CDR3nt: TGTGCCAGCCCATCACCAGCGAATACGCAGTATTTT
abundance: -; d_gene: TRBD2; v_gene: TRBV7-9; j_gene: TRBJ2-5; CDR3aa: CASSSRLAGETQYF; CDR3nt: TGTGCCAGCAGCTCAAGACTAGCGGGAGAGACCCAGTACTTC
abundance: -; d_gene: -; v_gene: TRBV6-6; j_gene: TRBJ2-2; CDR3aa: CASTLGAGVVTGELFF; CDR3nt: TGTGCCAGCACCCTGGGCGCAGGGGTGGTCACCGGGGAGCTGTTTTTT
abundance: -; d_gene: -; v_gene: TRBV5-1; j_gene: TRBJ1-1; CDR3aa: CASSRSDVNTEAFF; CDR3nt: TGCGCCAGCAGCCGTTCGGATGTGAACACTGAAGCTTTCTTT
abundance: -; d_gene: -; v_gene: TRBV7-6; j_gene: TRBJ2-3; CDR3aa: CASSLAGVPTDTQYF; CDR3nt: TGTGCCAGCAGCTTAGCTGGGGTACCCACAGATACGCAGTATTTT
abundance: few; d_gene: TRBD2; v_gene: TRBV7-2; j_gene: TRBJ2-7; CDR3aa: CASNPQGLAGGEQYF; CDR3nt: TGTGCCAGCAACCCCCAAGGACTAGCGGGAGGCGAGCAGTACTTC
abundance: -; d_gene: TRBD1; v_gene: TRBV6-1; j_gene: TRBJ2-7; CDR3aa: CASSPTGAEQYF; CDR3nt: TGTGCCAGCAGCCCTACAGGGGCCGAGCAGTACTTC
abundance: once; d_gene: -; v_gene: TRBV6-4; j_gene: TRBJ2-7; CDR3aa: CASSGLQGAYEQYF; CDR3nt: TGTGCCAGCAGTGGTTTACAGGGTGCTTACGAGCAGTACTTC
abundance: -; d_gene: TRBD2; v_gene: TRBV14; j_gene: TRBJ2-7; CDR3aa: CASSQILAGSSEQYF; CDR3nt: TGTGCCAGCAGCCAAATACTAGCGGGAAGCTCCGAGCAGTACTTC
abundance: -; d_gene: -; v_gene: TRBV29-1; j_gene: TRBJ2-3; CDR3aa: CSVRGGVDTQYF; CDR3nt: TGCAGCGTCAGAGGGGGTGTCGATACGCAGTATTTT